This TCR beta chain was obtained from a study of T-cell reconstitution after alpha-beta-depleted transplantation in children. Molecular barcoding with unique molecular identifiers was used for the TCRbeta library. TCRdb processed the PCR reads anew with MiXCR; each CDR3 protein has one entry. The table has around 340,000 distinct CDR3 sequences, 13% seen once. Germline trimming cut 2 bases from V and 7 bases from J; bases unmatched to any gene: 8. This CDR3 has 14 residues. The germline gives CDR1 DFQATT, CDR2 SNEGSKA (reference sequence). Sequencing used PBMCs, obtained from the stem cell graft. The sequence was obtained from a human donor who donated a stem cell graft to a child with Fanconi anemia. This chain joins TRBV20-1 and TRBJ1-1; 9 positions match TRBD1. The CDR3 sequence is CSARSGTGYIEAFF. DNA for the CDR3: TGCAGTGCTAGATCCGGGACAGGGTATATTGAAGCTTTCTTT.